This T cell receptor beta chain originates from a study of tumour-infiltrating T cells in Burkitt lymphoma. For the study at large: Survival, overall and progression-free, tracked with productive clonality.

Assay used: immunoSEQ multiplex PCR; TCRdb lists only in-frame clones, some missing. The sample lists about 14,000 clones; approximately 28% were seen once. This clonotype was obtained from a human donor with diffuse large B-cell lymphoma. Input material: tumor tissue.

In DNA, the CDR3 is TGTGCCAGCGGTCGGGAGCCCTACGAGCAGTACTTC. Translated, it gives CASGREPYEQYF. The V gene is TRBV21-1, the J gene TRBJ2-7; TRBD2 was called by the table and not checked on the DNA. TRBV21-1 is a listed pseudogene. CDR3 length: 12 residues.